The clone carrying this T cell receptor beta chain was seen more than once but under ten times. Antigen: not known. Trimming cost V 5 bases and J 7 bases; bases outside gene matches: 14. CDR1 is SGHVS, CDR2 FNYEAQ, per germline. There are 17 residues in the CDR3. Using its own MiXCR run on the 5' RACE reads, TCRdb lists one record per CDR3 protein. The repertoire consists of about 32,000 distinct CDR3 sequences, with approximately 24% occurring once and the leading ten covering about 4.3%. General study findings and limits: Tumor memory CD4+ T cell TCR gene usage was found to cluster with blood and lymph node memory CD4+ cells and with lymph node naive CD4+ cells. Tumor Treg TCRs overlapped most with tumor naive CD4+ cells.

Sequences were obtained from memory CD4+ T cells sorted from blood. Subset in this sample: memory CD4+ T cells, CD4+CD45RO+CD25-. The source of this sequence is a female donor with breast cancer. J is TRBJ2-2 and V is TRBV7-6; TRBD1 agrees at 9 bases. This CDR3 reads CASSLNRGREGNGELFF. The CDR3 region has the DNA TGTGCCAGCAGCCTAAACAGGGGGCGCGAGGGAAACGGGGAGCTGTTTTTT.